These T cell receptor beta chains were read from a single sample in a study of OX40 agonist ivuxolimab in advanced cancers. The data were produced by immunoSEQ multiplex PCR, yet TCRdb's version contains in-frame clones alone and is incomplete. In the table there are roughly 79,000 clones, around 84% of which are singletons. The sequences come from CD4+ or CD8+ T cells sorted from blood, collected in a trial of the OX40 agonist ivuxolimab. These receptors came from an adult with an advanced solid tumor such as melanoma, head and neck, liver or kidney cancer. The CDR3 runs from the conserved cysteine through the conserved F or W. D genes are given only for firm matches. Only some rows state a clone size, as once, few, many or a class for expanded clones.

v_gene	d_gene	abundance	j_gene	CDR3aa	CDR3nt
TRBV2	TRBD2	-	TRBJ2-1	CASSERGGRAYEQFF	TGTGCCAGCAGTGAACGGGGCGGGAGGGCGTATGAGCAGTTCTTC
TRBV19	-	once	TRBJ1-2	CASSPGLVESYGYTF	TGTGCCAGTAGTCCAGGACTCGTAGAATCCTATGGCTACACCTTC
TRBV27	-	-	TRBJ2-1	CASSLRADSYNEQFF	TGTGCCAGCAGTTTAAGGGCAGACTCCTACAATGAGCAGTTCTTC
TRBV19	-	-	TRBJ2-3	CASSMTGGQGFTDTQYF	TGTGCCAGTAGTATGACCGGAGGGCAGGGCTTCACAGATACGCAGTATTTT
TRBV28	-	-	TRBJ1-1	CASSPRRPLRTEAFF	TGTGCCAGCAGCCCTCGCCGTCCTTTAAGAACTGAAGCTTTCTTT
TRBV25-1	-	-	TRBJ2-7	CASSEYQLASEQYF	TGTGCCAGCAGTGAATACCAGCTAGCTTCCGAGCAGTACTTC
TRBV6-1	TRBD1	-	TRBJ2-7	CASSGDSTHRVESAPYEQYF	TGTGCCAGCAGTGGGGACAGTACCCATCGCGTCGAAAGTGCCCCCTACGAGCAGTACTTC
TRBV19	-	-	TRBJ2-7	CASRGQPGVGEQYF	TGTGCCAGTAGAGGACAGCCGGGGGTTGGAGAGCAGTACTTC
TRBV4-2	-	-	TRBJ2-3	CASSQESAGTDTQYF	TGTGCCAGCAGCCAAGAATCGGCCGGCACAGATACGCAGTATTTT
TRBV28	-	few	TRBJ2-5	CASSLLLVQETQYF	TGTGCCAGCAGTTTATTATTGGTCCAGGAGACCCAGTACTTC
TRBV2	-	-	TRBJ2-1	CASNVQFF	TGTGCCAGCAATGTCCAGTTCTTC
TRBV6-1	TRBD1	-	TRBJ1-5	CASKPDRGSNQPQHF	TGTGCCAGCAAGCCGGACAGGGGAAGCAATCAGCCCCAGCATTTT
TRBV19	-	-	TRBJ2-7	CASSVRRSSFFYEQYF	TGTGCCAGTAGTGTGAGGAGGAGCTCCTTTTTCTACGAGCAGTACTTC
TRBV9	-	-	TRBJ1-5	CASSVGTGNSNQPQHF	TGTGCCAGCAGCGTAGGGACGGGCAATAGCAATCAGCCCCAGCATTTT
TRBV27	-	-	TRBJ2-7	CASSFVAGDYEQYF	TGTGCCAGCAGTTTCGTGGCAGGGGACTACGAGCAGTACTTC
TRBV2	-	-	TRBJ1-2	CASSTLTTDGYTF	TGTGCCAGCAGTACCCTCACGACGGATGGCTACACCTTC
TRBV2	TRBD1	few	TRBJ1-2	CAPDNGTGYGYTF	TGTGCCCCAGATAACGGGACAGGCTATGGCTACACCTTC
TRBV9	-	-	TRBJ1-2	CASSPRGTGLYGYTF	TGTGCCAGCAGCCCCCGTGGGACGGGCCTATATGGCTACACCTTC
TRBV19	-	-	TRBJ1-1	CASSRFPTANTEAFF	TGTGCCAGTAGTAGGTTTCCGACGGCGAACACTGAAGCTTTCTTT
TRBV9	-	-	TRBJ2-2	CASSVEQPRNTGELFF	TGTGCCAGCAGCGTAGAACAGCCTCGAAACACCGGGGAGCTGTTTTTT
TRBV7-9	TRBD1	-	TRBJ1-5	CASSLTGNQPQHF	TGTGCCAGCAGCTTGACAGGGAATCAGCCCCAGCATTTT
TRBV6-5	-	-	TRBJ1-5	CASSEISSTQPQHF	TGTGCCAGCAGTGAAATTAGCAGCACTCAGCCCCAGCATTTT
TRBV6-5	-	-	TRBJ2-1	CASKSGHSNEQFF	TGTGCCAGCAAGTCGGGACACAGCAATGAGCAGTTCTTC